The entry below gives a single T cell receptor (beta chain) sequence along with its context. Sequenced by immunoSEQ multiplex PCR; TCRdb stores in-frame clones only, minus some. The sample lists about 62,000 clones, 86% occurring once. The sample originates from a study of blood T cell repertoires in COVID-19. Study background: Material from acute and convalescent COVID-19 was sourced from the United States, Italy and Spain.

Sequenced input: peripheral blood. The receptor's source is a woman of 80 years or more with acute or convalescent COVID-19.

The DNA of the CDR3 is TGTGCCAGCAGCTTAGAAGGCGGGGGGGACTTCGGTGAGCAGTTCTTC. Protein: CASSLEGGGDFGEQFF. V and J are TRBV7-2 and TRBJ2-1; 9 bases align to TRBD2. CDR3 length: 16 amino acids. Trimming at V came to 1 base and at J to 9 bases, leaving 10 bases not matched to a gene. Germline assignment: CDR1 SGHTA and CDR2 FQGNSA.